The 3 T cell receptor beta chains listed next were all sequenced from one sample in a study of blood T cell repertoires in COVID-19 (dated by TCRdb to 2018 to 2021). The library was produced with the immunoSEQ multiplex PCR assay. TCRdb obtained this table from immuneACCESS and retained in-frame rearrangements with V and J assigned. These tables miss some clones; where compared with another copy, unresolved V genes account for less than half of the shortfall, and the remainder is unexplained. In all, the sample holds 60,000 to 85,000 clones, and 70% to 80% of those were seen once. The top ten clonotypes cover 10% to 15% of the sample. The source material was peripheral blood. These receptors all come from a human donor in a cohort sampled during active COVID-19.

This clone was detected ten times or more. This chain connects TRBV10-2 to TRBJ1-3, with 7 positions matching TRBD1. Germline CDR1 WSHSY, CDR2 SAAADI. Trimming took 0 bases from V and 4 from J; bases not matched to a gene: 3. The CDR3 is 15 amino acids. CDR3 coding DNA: TGCGCCAGCAGTGAGTCAGAGGGGGCAGGAAACACCATATATTTT. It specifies CASSESEGAGNTIYF.

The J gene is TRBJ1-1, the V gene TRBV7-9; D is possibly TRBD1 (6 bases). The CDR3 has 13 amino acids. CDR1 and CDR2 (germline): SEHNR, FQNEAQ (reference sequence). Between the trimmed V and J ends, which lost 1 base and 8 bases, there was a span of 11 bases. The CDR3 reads CASSLVMTGEAFF. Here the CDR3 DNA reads TGTGCCAGCAGCTTAGTAATGACAGGAGAAGCTTTCTTT. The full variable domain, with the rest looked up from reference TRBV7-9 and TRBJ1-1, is DTGVSQNPRHKITKRGQNVTFRCDPISEHNRLYWYRQTLGQGPEFLTYFQNEAQLEKSRLLSDRFSAERPKGSFSTLEIQRTEQGDSAMYLCASSLVMTGEAFFGQGTRLTVV.

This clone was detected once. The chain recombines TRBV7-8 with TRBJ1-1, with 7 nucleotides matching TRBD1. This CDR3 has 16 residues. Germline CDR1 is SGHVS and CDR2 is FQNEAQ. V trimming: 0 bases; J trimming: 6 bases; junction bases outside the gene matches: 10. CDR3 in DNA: TGTGCCAGCAGCTTAGCGCCGGAGGGGGCGGTGGCTGAAGCTTTCTTT. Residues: CASSLAPEGAVAEAFF.